This T cell receptor (beta chain) was documented in a study of control samples from healthy donors and cancer patients. Assay: immunoSEQ multiplex PCR; the TCRdb copy retains only in-frame clones and omits some. The sample has about 40,000 clones, 90% to 95% seen once; the top ten hold around 4%. V lost 5 bases and J 3 bases, leaving 26 bases between the germline ends. CDR1 MDHEN and CDR2 SYDVKM come from the germline V gene. The CDR3 totals 18 residues. The rearrangement joins TRBV28 to TRBJ2-7; possible D gene TRBD2, 6 bases. This clonotype originated in a woman in her fifties or sixties in good health. Sequencing was carried out using blood. Here the CDR3 DNA reads TGTGCCAGCAGTCCTACCCCCGGGGCGGGACGGACCCTCTACGAGCAGTACTTC. This codes for CASSPTPGAGRTLYEQYF.